A single sample gave rise to the 5 T cell receptor beta chains below, sequenced in a study of blood T cell repertoires in COVID-19. The data were produced by immunoSEQ multiplex PCR, yet TCRdb's version contains in-frame clones alone and is incomplete. The data show about 95,000 clones, roughly four fifths seen once. What was sequenced was peripheral blood. Source of these receptors: a man aged 80 or over with COVID-19, enrolled during active disease.

The V call is TRBV30, the J call TRBJ1-2, with a weak D call TRBD1 (6 bases). The V and J ends lost 0 bases and 4 bases respectively, with 18 bases between them. Germline CDR1 is GTSNPN and CDR2 is SVGIG (reference sequence). The CDR3 totals 16 residues. The CDR3 bases are TGTGCCTGGAGTGTGCAGGGGACCACCACCATCTATGGCTACACCTTC. This encodes CAWSVQGTTTIYGYTF.

The chain employs TRBV5-5 and TRBJ1-5; D is perhaps TRBD1 (5 bases). The CDR3 extends over 15 amino acids. The germline CDR1 and CDR2 sequences are SGHKS and YYEKEE (reference sequence). The V end lost 1 base, the J end lost 7 bases, and 15 bases lay between the germline ends. CDR3 nucleotide sequence: TGTGCCAGCAGCTTGTTACCAGGGATCAACCAGCCCCAGCATTTT. It yields the protein CASSLLPGINQPQHF.

The CDR3: CASSERPGNTGELFF. The CDR3 DNA follows: TGTGCCAGCAGTGAGCGCCCAGGGAACACCGGGGAGCTGTTTTTT. The J gene is TRBJ2-2, the V gene TRBV2, with D hard to call. CDR3 length: 15 residues. CDR1 SNHLY and CDR2 FYNNEI come from the germline V gene. V dropped 3 bases and J dropped 1 base, with 9 bases sitting between them.

The chain links TRBV7-3 to TRBJ2-2; 7 bases are shared with TRBD2. V was pared by 5 bases and J by 4 bases, with 7 bases of the junction left unmatched. Germline loops: CDR1 SGHTA, CDR2 FQGTGA. The CDR3 is 15 amino acids. The CDR3 reads CASSPQAGSTGELFF. The CDR3 DNA reads TGTGCCAGCAGCCCCCAAGCGGGGAGCACCGGGGAGCTGTTTTTT. The full variable domain, in which reference TRBV7-3 and TRBJ2-2 provide the parts outside the CDR3, is GAGVSQTPSNKVTEKGKYVELRCDPISGHTALYWYRQSLGQGPEFLIYFQGTGAADDSGLPNDRFFAVRPEGSVSTLKIQRTERGDSAVYLCASSPQAGSTGELFFGEGSRLTVL.

V usage is TRBV28 and J usage is TRBJ2-6; 7 bases line up with TRBD1. Germline V lookup: CDR1 MDHEN, CDR2 SYDVKM. The CDR3 contains 14 residues. With 10 bases clipped from V and 1 base from J, the junction kept 4 bases outside the gene matches. The CDR3, as DNA: TGTGCCAACCAGGGGGAGTCTGGGGCCAACGTCCTGACTTTC. It translates to CANQGESGANVLTF.